A selection of T cell receptor beta chains follows, all from one sample in a study of chemoradiotherapy in HPV16-positive cancers. Clones were sequenced by immunoSEQ multiplex PCR, and TCRdb holds only the in-frame ones, with some missing. The data contain 30,000 or so clones, approximately 88% of them seen just once; the ten biggest clones take up 4.5% to 6%. The sample here was blood, taken from a patient who underwent chemoradiotherapy. The receptors come from a human donor with HPV-associated anogenital cancer. Both conserved end residues are part of each CDR3. The D gene is left open where the match is weak. Some rows mark clone size as missing; the rest say once, few, many or name a class of expanded clone.

abundance,v_gene,j_gene,d_gene,CDR3nt,CDR3aa
NA,TRBV6-1,TRBJ2-1,NA,TGTGCCAGCAGTGAACCCGCAGGGACTCATAGAGGGGATGAGCAGTTCTTC,CASSEPAGTHRGDEQFF
NA,TRBV28,TRBJ1-4,NA,TGTGCCAGCAGTCTCTATCCCCGGGGGGCAGGGGAAAAACTGTTTTTT,CASSLYPRGAGEKLFF
NA,TRBV11-2,TRBJ1-3,NA,TGTGCCAGCAGCCACCTCGGGCAGGGTAGGGGATCTCGAAACACCATATATTTT,CASSHLGQGRGSRNTIYF
NA,TRBV6-5,TRBJ2-1,TRBD2,TGTGCCAGCAGTTACGGTAGCGGGGGGATCAATGAGCAGTTCTTC,CASSYGSGGINEQFF
NA,TRBV2,TRBJ2-1,TRBD2,TGTGCCAGCAGTGGATTTAGCGGGAGCAGAAAAACCGTCTTC,CASSGFSGSRKTVF
NA,TRBV25-1,TRBJ2-7,TRBD2,TGTGCCAGCAGTGAATTTTGGCTAGCGGGAGTCCACGAGCAGTACTTC,CASSEFWLAGVHEQYF
NA,TRBV6-1,TRBJ1-5,NA,TGTGCCAGCATCCGGGACGGAATCAATCAGCCCCAGCATTTT,CASIRDGINQPQHF
NA,TRBV5-1,TRBJ1-1,NA,TGCGCCAGCAGCTTGGGTGCAGGGAAGGTCTTTAGGACTGAAGCTTTCTTT,CASSLGAGKVFRTEAFF
NA,TRBV19,TRBJ1-4,TRBD1,TGTGCCAGTAGTCCCTGGGACAGGGATAATGAAAAACTGTTTTTT,CASSPWDRDNEKLFF
once,TRBV30,TRBJ1-3,NA,TGTGCCTGGAGTGGGACAGCGAACAGAAACACCATATATTTT,CAWSGTANRNTIYF
NA,TRBV15,TRBJ2-5,TRBD1,TGTGCCACCAGCAGAGACAGGGGGGAGACCCAGTACTTC,CATSRDRGETQYF
NA,TRBV6-5,TRBJ2-3,NA,TGTGCCAGCAGTTCGGGTTCTACGGGCACAGATACGCAGTATTTT,CASSSGSTGTDTQYF
NA,TRBV5-6,TRBJ1-4,NA,TGTGCCAGCAGCTTGGACAGAATAAATGAAAAACTGTTTTTT,CASSLDRINEKLFF
NA,TRBV18,TRBJ2-5,NA,TGTGCCAGCTCACCCCAGAGTGTGGTACAAGAGACCCAGTACTTC,CASSPQSVVQETQYF
NA,TRBV6-1,TRBJ1-1,NA,TGTGCCAGCACCACAGCGGCCCTTTATACTGAAGCTTTCTTT,CASTTAALYTEAFF
NA,TRBV19,TRBJ2-1,TRBD2,TGTGCCAGTAGTCTTATAGGGACTAGCGGGAGGGGGGAGCAGTTCTTC,CASSLIGTSGRGEQFF
NA,TRBV2,TRBJ1-3,NA,TGTGCCAGCAGTGAAAACCAGGCCGCCTCTGGAAACACCATATATTTT,CASSENQAASGNTIYF
NA,TRBV27,TRBJ1-1,NA,TGTGCCAGCAGCCCTGGTGGGAACACTGAAGCTTTCTTT,CASSPGGNTEAFF
NA,TRBV2,TRBJ2-3,TRBD2,TGTGCCAGCAGTGGGACTAGGGCAAGCACAGATACGCAGTATTTT,CASSGTRASTDTQYF
NA,TRBV2,TRBJ1-1,NA,TGTGCCAGCAGCCAGGGACAACTGACGGGCACTGAAGCTTTCTTT,CASSQGQLTGTEAFF
NA,TRBV30,TRBJ1-2,TRBD1,TGTGCCTGGAGTGTAGACAGGGAGTATGGCTACACCTTC,CAWSVDREYGYTF
once,TRBV30,TRBJ1-1,TRBD1,TGTGCCTGGAGTGAGGACAGGGGCAGTCCTGAAGCTTTCTTT,CAWSEDRGSPEAFF
NA,TRBV21-1,TRBJ1-6,NA,TGTGCCAGCAGCAAAGACGGCAGGGGCTCCTATAATTCACCCCTCCACTTT,CASSKDGRGSYNSPLHF
NA,TRBV28,TRBJ2-3,NA,TGTGCCAGCAGTTTTCGGCGGGTACTAGGCACAGATACGCAGTATTTT,CASSFRRVLGTDTQYF
NA,TRBV15,TRBJ2-1,TRBD1,TGTGCCACCAGCAGAGGACGACAGGGGGTTGAGAATGAGCAGTTCTTC,CATSRGRQGVENEQFF
NA,TRBV28,TRBJ2-7,NA,TGTGCCAGCAGTTTGTGGTCAATTGGTACCTACGAGCAGTACTTC,CASSLWSIGTYEQYF
NA,TRBV28,TRBJ1-5,NA,TGTGCCAGCAGTTTATTAGAAGATCAGCCCCAGCATTTT,CASSLLEDQPQHF
NA,TRBV6-1,TRBJ2-7,NA,TGTGCCAGCCAACTATCCACCCACGAGCAGTACTTC,CASQLSTHEQYF
NA,TRBV2,TRBJ2-7,NA,TGTGCCAGCAGTCCGGGACGGAGCTCCTACGAGCAGTACTTC,CASSPGRSSYEQYF
NA,TRBV7-2,TRBJ2-1,NA,TGTGCCAGCAGCGTACTACTAGCTACTGGTGAGCAGTTCTTC,CASSVLLATGEQFF
NA,TRBV7-9,TRBJ1-4,NA,TGTGCCAGCAGCACCCGAGGTGCAGGGACGCGGGAAAAACTGTTTTTT,CASSTRGAGTREKLFF
NA,TRBV11-2,TRBJ1-2,NA,TGTGCCAGCAGTTGGACTGATTATGGCTACACCTTC,CASSWTDYGYTF
NA,TRBV18,TRBJ1-1,NA,TGTGCCAGCTCCCCGAGGACCCGGGACACTGAAGCTTTCTTT,CASSPRTRDTEAFF
NA,TRBV27,TRBJ2-7,TRBD2,TGTGCCAGCAGTGCACTAGCGGGAAACGTCGAGCAGTACTTC,CASSALAGNVEQYF
NA,TRBV4-1,TRBJ1-1,NA,TGCGCCAGCAGCCAAGCCGTGAACACTGAAGCTTTCTTT,CASSQAVNTEAFF
NA,TRBV10-3,TRBJ1-4,TRBD1,TGTGCCATCAGTGGGGGACAGGCTCCCTCCGATGAAAAACTGTTTTTT,CAISGGQAPSDEKLFF
NA,TRBV2,TRBJ2-2,TRBD2,TGTGCCAGCAGTGAGAGGACTAGCGGTCCGAACACCGGGGAGCTGTTTTTT,CASSERTSGPNTGELFF
NA,TRBV12-5,TRBJ1-2,NA,TGTGCTAGTGGTTTGGTGAACAGGCAAGCTAACTATGGCTACACCTTC,CASGLVNRQANYGYTF
once,TRBV7-2,TRBJ1-3,NA,TGTGCCAGCAGCTTAGTGGGGGGCTCTGGAAACACCATATATTTT,CASSLVGGSGNTIYF
NA,TRBV6-1,TRBJ1-1,TRBD1,TGTGCCAGCAGTGAAGACAGGGGCGACACTGAAGCTTTCTTT,CASSEDRGDTEAFF
NA,TRBV28,TRBJ1-2,TRBD1,TGTGCCAGCAGTACCGGGACAGGGGGACCCAACTATGGCTACACCTTC,CASSTGTGGPNYGYTF
once,TRBV7-9,TRBJ2-5,TRBD1,TGTGCCAGCAGCCCTCGGGACAGAGAGACCCAGTACTTC,CASSPRDRETQYF
NA,TRBV19,TRBJ2-7,NA,TGTGCCAGTAGTATCAGCCTAGCGAGCGAGCAGTACTTC,CASSISLASEQYF